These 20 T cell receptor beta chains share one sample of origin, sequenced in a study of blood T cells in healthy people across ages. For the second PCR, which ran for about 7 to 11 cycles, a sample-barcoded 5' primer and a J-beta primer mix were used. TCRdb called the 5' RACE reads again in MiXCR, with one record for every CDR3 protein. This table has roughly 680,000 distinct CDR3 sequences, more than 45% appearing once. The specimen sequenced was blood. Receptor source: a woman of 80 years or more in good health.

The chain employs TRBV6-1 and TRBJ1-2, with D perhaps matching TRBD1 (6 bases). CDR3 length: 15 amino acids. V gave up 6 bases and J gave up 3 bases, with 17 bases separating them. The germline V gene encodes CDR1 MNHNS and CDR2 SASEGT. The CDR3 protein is CASRDLADSHYGYTF. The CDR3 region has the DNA TGTGCCAGCAGAGACTTAGCGGACAGCCACTATGGCTACACCTTC.

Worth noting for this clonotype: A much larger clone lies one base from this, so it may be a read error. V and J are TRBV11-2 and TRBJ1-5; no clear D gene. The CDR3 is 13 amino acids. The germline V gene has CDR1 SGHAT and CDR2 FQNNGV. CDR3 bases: TGTGCCGGCAGCTACCGGGGCAATCAGCCCCAGCATTTT. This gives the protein CAGSYRGNQPQHF.

CDR3 DNA: TGTGCCAGCAGGATGACCGGGGGGGCCCAGTACTTC. Translating gives CASRMTGGAQYF. The chain joins TRBV12-3 or TRBV12-4 to TRBJ2-5; 8 bases align to TRBD2. The CDR3 loop spans 12 amino acids. With V trimmed by 6 bases and J by 9 bases, 6 bases remained unmatched.

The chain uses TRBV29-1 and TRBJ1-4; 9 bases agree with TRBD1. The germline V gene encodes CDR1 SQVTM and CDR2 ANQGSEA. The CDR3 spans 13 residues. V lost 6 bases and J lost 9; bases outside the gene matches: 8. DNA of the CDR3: TGCAGCGTATTTACAGGGGGCAGGCAAAAACTGTTTTTT. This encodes CSVFTGGRQKLFF.

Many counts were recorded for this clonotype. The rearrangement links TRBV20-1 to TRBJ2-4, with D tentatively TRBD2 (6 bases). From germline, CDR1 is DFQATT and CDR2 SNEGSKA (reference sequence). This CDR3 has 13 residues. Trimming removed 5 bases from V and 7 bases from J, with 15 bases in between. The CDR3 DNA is TGCAGTGCTGAACGGGAGACCTATAACATTCAGTACTTC. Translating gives CSAERETYNIQYF.

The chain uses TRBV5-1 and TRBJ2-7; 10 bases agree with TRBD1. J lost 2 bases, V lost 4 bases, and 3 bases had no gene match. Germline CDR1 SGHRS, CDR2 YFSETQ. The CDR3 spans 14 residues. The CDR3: CASSNGQGAYEQYF. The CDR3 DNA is TGCGCCAGCAGCAACGGACAGGGGGCCTACGAGCAGTACTTC.

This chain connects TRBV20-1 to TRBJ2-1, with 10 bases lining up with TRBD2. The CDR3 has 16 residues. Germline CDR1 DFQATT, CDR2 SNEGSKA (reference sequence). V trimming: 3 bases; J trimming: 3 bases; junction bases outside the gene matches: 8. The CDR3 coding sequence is TGCAGTGCTAGCGGGCTAGCGGGAGATTTCTACAATGAGCAGTTCTTC. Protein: CSASGLAGDFYNEQFF.

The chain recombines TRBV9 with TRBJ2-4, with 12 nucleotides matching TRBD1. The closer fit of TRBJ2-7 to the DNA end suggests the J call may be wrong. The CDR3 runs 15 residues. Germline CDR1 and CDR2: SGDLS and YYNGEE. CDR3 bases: TGTGCCAGCAGCGGTTCCGGGACAGGGGGCCACGAGCAGTACTTC. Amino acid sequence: CASSGSGTGGHEQYF.

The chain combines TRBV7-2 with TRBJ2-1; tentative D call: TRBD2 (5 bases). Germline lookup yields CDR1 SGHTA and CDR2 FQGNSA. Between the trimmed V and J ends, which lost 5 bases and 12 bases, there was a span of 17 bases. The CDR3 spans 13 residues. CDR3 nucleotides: TGTGCCAGCAGCCCATCCAAGCCCCGGGGGCAGTTCTTC. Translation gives CASSPSKPRGQFF.

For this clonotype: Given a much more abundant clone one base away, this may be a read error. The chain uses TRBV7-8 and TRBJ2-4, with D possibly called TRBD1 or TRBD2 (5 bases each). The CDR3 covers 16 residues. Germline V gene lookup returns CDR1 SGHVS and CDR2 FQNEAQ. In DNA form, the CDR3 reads TGTGCCAGCAGCTTAGGAACAGGAGGAGTCAAAAGCATTCAGTACTTC. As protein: CASSLGTGGVKSIQYF.

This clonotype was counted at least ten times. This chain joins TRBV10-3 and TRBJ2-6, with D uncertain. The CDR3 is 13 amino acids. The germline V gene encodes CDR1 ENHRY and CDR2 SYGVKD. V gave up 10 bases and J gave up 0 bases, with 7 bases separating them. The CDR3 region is CATQSSGANVLTF. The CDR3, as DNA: TGTGCCACCCAAAGCTCTGGGGCCAACGTCCTGACTTTC.

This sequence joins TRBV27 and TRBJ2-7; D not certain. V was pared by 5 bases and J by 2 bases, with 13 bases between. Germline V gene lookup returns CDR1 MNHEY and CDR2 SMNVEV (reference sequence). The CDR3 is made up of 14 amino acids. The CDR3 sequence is CASSPRARAYEQYF. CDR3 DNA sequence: TGTGCCAGCAGTCCCCGGGCCAGAGCCTACGAGCAGTACTTC.

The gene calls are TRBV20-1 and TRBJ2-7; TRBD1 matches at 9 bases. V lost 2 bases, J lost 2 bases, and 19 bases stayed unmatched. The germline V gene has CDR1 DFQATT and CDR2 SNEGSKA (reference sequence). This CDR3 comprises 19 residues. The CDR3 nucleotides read TGCAGTGCTAGACCCCGCAAAAGTAGACGGGACAGGGCTCCCTACGAGCAGTACTTC. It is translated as CSARPRKSRRDRAPYEQYF.

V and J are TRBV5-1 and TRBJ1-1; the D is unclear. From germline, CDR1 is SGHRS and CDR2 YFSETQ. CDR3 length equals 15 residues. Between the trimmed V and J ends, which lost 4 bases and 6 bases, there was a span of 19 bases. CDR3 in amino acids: CASSPLQQPGAEAFF. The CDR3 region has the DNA TGCGCCAGCAGCCCACTCCAACAGCCCGGCGCTGAAGCTTTCTTT.

The CDR3 sequence: CASSTVGDEQYF. DNA for the CDR3: TGTGCCAGCAGCACGGTCGGCGACGAGCAGTACTTC. This sequence joins TRBV7-9 and TRBJ2-7; unclear D gene. The CDR3 covers 12 residues. Per germline, CDR1 SEHNR and CDR2 FQNEAQ (reference sequence). V was cut by 5 bases and J by 5 bases, with 10 bases left in between. The full variable domain, rest sourced from reference TRBV7-9 and TRBJ2-7, is DTGVSQNPRHKITKRGQNVTFRCDPISEHNRLYWYRQTLGQGPEFLTYFQNEAQLEKSRLLSDRFSAERPKGSFSTLEIQRTEQGDSAMYLCASSTVGDEQYFGPGTRLTVT.

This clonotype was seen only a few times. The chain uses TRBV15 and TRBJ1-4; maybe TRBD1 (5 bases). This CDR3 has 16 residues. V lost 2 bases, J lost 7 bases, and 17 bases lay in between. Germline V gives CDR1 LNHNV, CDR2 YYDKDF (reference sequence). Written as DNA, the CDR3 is TGTGCCACCAGCAGAACTGCTAGGGGTGGGGGTGAAAAACTGTTTTTT. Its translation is CATSRTARGGGEKLFF.

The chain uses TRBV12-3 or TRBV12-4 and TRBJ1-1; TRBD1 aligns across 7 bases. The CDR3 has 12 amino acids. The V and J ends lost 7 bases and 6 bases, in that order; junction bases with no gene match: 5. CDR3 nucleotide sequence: TGTGCCAGCACCTCAGGGGGACCTGAAGCTTTCTTT. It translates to CASTSGGPEAFF.

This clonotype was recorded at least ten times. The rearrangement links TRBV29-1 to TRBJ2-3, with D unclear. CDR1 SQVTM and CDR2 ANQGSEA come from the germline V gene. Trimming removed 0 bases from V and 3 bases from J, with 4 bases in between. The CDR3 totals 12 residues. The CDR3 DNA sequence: TGCAGCGTTGAAGACAGTACAGATACGCAGTATTTT. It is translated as CSVEDSTDTQYF.

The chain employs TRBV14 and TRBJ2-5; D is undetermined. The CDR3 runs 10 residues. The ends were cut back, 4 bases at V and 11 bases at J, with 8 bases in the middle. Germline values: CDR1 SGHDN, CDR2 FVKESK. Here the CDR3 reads CASSPPEQYF. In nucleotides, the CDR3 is TGTGCCAGCAGCCCTCCGGAGCAGTACTTC.

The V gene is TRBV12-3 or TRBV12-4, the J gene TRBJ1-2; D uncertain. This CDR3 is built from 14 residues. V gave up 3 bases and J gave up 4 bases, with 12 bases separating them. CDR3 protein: CASSLEGSIYGYTF. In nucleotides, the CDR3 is TGTGCCAGCAGTTTGGAGGGCAGCATCTATGGCTACACCTTC.